This paragraph covers one T cell receptor (beta chain) sequence. Germline-derived CDR1 and CDR2 are SGHTA and FQGNSA. The germline V and J ends were trimmed by 2 bases and 1 base, with 15 bases remaining between them. The CDR3 covers 17 residues. These data are taken from a study of control samples from healthy donors and cancer patients. Measured with immunoSEQ multiplex PCR; TCRdb has only the in-frame clones, and not every one. The data show 12,000 to 15,000 clones, with approximately 77% seen just once and roughly 18% held by the top ten. J is TRBJ1-5 and V is TRBV7-2, with a weak D call TRBD1 (5 bases). This sequence originates from a female donor with lung cancer. Sequencing was carried out using formalin-fixed, paraffin-embedded tissue. This chain's CDR3 is CASSLFWGWGSNQPQHF. In DNA form, the CDR3 reads TGTGCCAGCAGCTTATTCTGGGGTTGGGGGAGCAATCAGCCCCAGCATTTT.